These 32 T cell receptor beta chains originate from one sample sequenced in a study of T cells after yellow fever vaccination (dated by TCRdb to about 2019). The sample's treatment or condition label, decoded: live attenuated yellow fever vaccine strain. The receptor library was made with 5' RACE. This sample was sequenced with an Illumina HiSeq 2500. The public reads were run again by TCRdb, first through fastp at Q25 and then through MiXCR, and only productive beta chains were kept. Identical CDR3 proteins give one entry, which carries the most common genes and DNA. The sample includes some 350,000 distinct CDR3 sequences, with roughly 8.7% observed a single time. The ten largest clones represent about 20% of the sample. The sequences come from PBMCs, collected on the day of the first yellow fever vaccination. The receptors derive from a man between 18 and 29 years old who received the YFV17D yellow fever vaccine.

There are many counts of this clonotype. The rearrangement links TRBV28 to TRBJ2-7; maybe TRBD1 (6 bases). V was pared by 6 bases and J by 2 bases, with 11 bases between. Per the germline V gene, CDR1 is MDHEN and CDR2 is SYDVKM. The CDR3 covers 13 residues. The CDR3 loop reads CASRSRGAYEQYV. For the CDR3, the DNA is TGTGCCAGCAGATCCAGGGGTGCCTACGAGCAGTACGTC.

This clonotype was recorded many times. The V call is TRBV5-1, the J call TRBJ2-3; D is unresolved. The CDR3 is made up of 12 amino acids. Germline loops: CDR1 SGHRS, CDR2 YFSETQ. V lost 1 base and J 6 bases, leaving 6 bases between the germline ends. CDR3 region: CASSLSGDTQYF. The CDR3 bases are TGCGCCAGCAGCTTGAGTGGGGATACGCAGTATTTT.

This clonotype was seen only a few times. CDR3 sequence: CASSRAGSLNTEAFF. The DNA for the CDR3 is TGTGCCAGCAGTCGGGCGGGCAGCCTCAACACTGAAGCTTTCTTT. V is TRBV6-1 and J is TRBJ1-1; no clear D. The CDR3 is 15 residues long. The V end lost 5 bases, the J end lost 2 bases, and 15 bases lay between the germline ends. The V gene's germline CDR1 is MNHNS and CDR2 SASEGT.

The V and J genes are TRBV5-1 and TRBJ1-2; 12 bases fit TRBD1. Germline values: CDR1 SGHRS, CDR2 YFSETQ. The CDR3 is 19 amino acids. The junction had 12 bases not matched to a gene; V was cut back by 2 bases and J by 1 base. CDR3 nucleotides: TGCGCCAGCAGCTTCTCGCGTCCCGGGACAGGGGGCGATAACTATGGCTACACCTTC. It translates to CASSFSRPGTGGDNYGYTF.

A few counts support this clonotype. The rearrangement uses TRBV12-3 or TRBV12-4 and TRBJ2-3; 10 bases line up with TRBD2. This CDR3 is 15 amino acids long. J was trimmed by 7 bases and V by 6 bases; bases with no gene match: 10. The DNA of the CDR3 is TGTGCCAGCAGACCGGGACTAGCGCCGTGGAATACGCAGTATTTT. This encodes CASRPGLAPWNTQYF.

This clonotype came up a few times. The chain employs TRBV4-1 and TRBJ2-3, with TRBD2 matching over 8 bases. J was trimmed by 0 bases and V by 1 base; bases with no gene match: 3. From germline, CDR1 is MGHRA and CDR2 YSYEKL. This CDR3 has 16 residues. CDR3 DNA sequence: TGCGCCAGCAGCCAAGCCACTAGCGGTAGCACAGATACGCAGTATTTT. It translates to CASSQATSGSTDTQYF.

This clonotype was counted a few times. The genes are TRBV27 and TRBJ2-5, with D possibly being TRBD2 (7 bases). V lost 3 bases and J 5 bases, leaving 22 bases between the germline ends. The germline V gene encodes CDR1 MNHEY and CDR2 SMNVEV (reference sequence). The length of the CDR3 is 17 residues. The CDR3 here is CASSFGGASLVRETQYF. For the CDR3, the DNA is TGTGCCAGCAGTTTTGGGGGGGCTTCACTCGTACGGGAGACCCAGTACTTC.

The V gene is TRBV5-1, the J gene TRBJ2-2; no definite D call. The germline CDR1 and CDR2 sequences are SGHRS and YFSETQ. Trimming cost V 2 bases and J 7 bases, with 9 bases left between them. This CDR3 contains 13 residues. DNA of the CDR3: TGCGCCAGCAGCTTTAACGGGCTCGGGGAGCTGTTTTTT. Translated: CASSFNGLGELFF.

This clonotype came up a few times. This rearrangement joins TRBV5-4 to TRBJ2-1; TRBD1 is a possible D gene (6 bases). Trimming left V 0 bases short and J 6 bases short, with 10 bases between. Germline CDR1 reads SGHNT; CDR2 reads YYREEE (reference sequence). This CDR3 has 14 residues. The CDR3 nucleotides are TGTGCCAGCAGCTTGGCCTTGGGGGCCAATGAGCAGTTCTTC. Its protein is CASSLALGANEQFF. Full variable domain (missing parts from reference TRBV5-4 and TRBJ2-1): ETGVTQSPTHLIKTRGQQVTLRCSSQSGHNTVSWYQQALGQGPQFIFQYYREEENGRGNFPPRFSGLQFPNYSSELNVNALELDDSALYLCASSLALGANEQFFGPGTRLTVL.

The rearrangement joins TRBV6-2 or TRBV6-3 to TRBJ2-3; 7 nucleotides line up with TRBD1. With 6 bases clipped from V and 0 bases from J, the junction kept 15 bases outside the gene matches. The CDR3 extends over 18 amino acids. Germline loops: CDR1 MNHEY, CDR2 SVGEGT. CDR3 protein: CASSDSNRGRASTDTQYF. CDR3 nucleotide sequence: TGTGCCAGCAGCGACAGCAACAGGGGACGGGCTAGCACAGATACGCAGTATTTT.

This clonotype was observed a handful of times. The chain has TRBV2 and TRBJ1-2; D gene unclear. Trimming pared 7 bases from V and 7 bases from J, leaving 16 bases between. Germline lookup yields CDR1 SNHLY and CDR2 FYNNEI. The CDR3 is 13 amino acids. CDR3 amino acids: CASNRIRASGYTF. The CDR3 DNA is TGTGCCAGCAACAGAATCCGGGCGTCTGGCTACACCTTC.

In its sample, this clonotype was seen many times. The chain combines TRBV18 with TRBJ2-7; either TRBD1 or TRBD2 may fit D (5 bases each). CDR3 length: 15 residues. V lost 1 base to trimming and J lost 6 bases, with 16 bases between them. Germline V gene data show CDR1 as KGHSH and CDR2 as LQKENI. CDR3 in DNA: TGTGCCAGCTCACCACTTCGGGACCGCCAAGGCGAGCAGTACTTC. It encodes CASSPLRDRQGEQYF.

There are a few counts of this clonotype. The chain couples TRBV7-2 to TRBJ2-1; 9 bases line up with TRBD2. There are 15 residues in the CDR3. Unmatched junction bases numbered 7, after V lost 5 bases and J lost 5 bases. Germline V gene data show CDR1 as SGHTA and CDR2 as FQGNSA. CDR3 amino acids: CASSVSGGANNEQFF. CDR3 nucleotide sequence: TGTGCCAGCAGCGTTAGCGGGGGAGCGAACAATGAGCAGTTCTTC.

This clonotype was counted a few times. The chain couples TRBV6-1 to TRBJ1-6, with D possibly being TRBD1 (6 bases). Germline CDR1 and CDR2: MNHNS and SASEGT. V was cut by 5 bases and J by 3 bases, with 14 bases left in between. The CDR3 extends over 16 amino acids. Written as DNA, the CDR3 is TGTGCCAGCAGTCAGGGAGGGGGGCTCTATAATTCACCCCTCCACTTT. This encodes CASSQGGGLYNSPLHF.

This clonotype came up a few times. V gene TRBV7-9 combines with J gene TRBJ1-5; D uncertain. CDR1 SEHNR and CDR2 FQNEAQ come from the germline V gene (reference sequence). The CDR3 is made up of 14 amino acids. V was shortened by 4 bases and J by 1 base, with 8 bases between the two germline ends. CDR3 loop: CASSSEGSNQPQHF. The DNA of the CDR3 is TGTGCCAGCAGCTCCGAGGGAAGCAATCAGCCCCAGCATTTT. Drawing the rest from reference TRBV7-9 and TRBJ1-5, the complete variable domain is DTGVSQNPRHKITKRGQNVTFRCDPISEHNRLYWYRQTLGQGPEFLTYFQNEAQLEKSRLLSDRFSAERPKGSFSTLEIQRTEQGDSAMYLCASSSEGSNQPQHFGDGTRLSIL.

This clonotype showed up just a few times. The J gene is TRBJ2-5, the V gene TRBV5-1, with 8 bases identical to TRBD1. Germline CDR1 reads SGHRS; CDR2 reads YFSETQ. V shed 0 bases, J shed 5 bases, and the junction held 9 bases outside the gene matches. This CDR3 region has 16 residues. The CDR3 nucleotides are TGCGCCAGCAGCTTGGAGTCTGGACAGGGCTACGAGACCCAGTACTTC. This encodes CASSLESGQGYETQYF.

This rearrangement joins TRBV5-8 to TRBJ2-5, with 9 bases identical to TRBD2. The germline V gene encodes CDR1 SGHTS and CDR2 YDEGEE. The CDR3 has 14 amino acids. The V gene end was trimmed by 4 bases and the J gene end by 5 bases; junction bases not matched to a gene: 6. Here the CDR3 reads CASSPGTSLETQYF. CDR3 in DNA: TGTGCCAGCAGCCCGGGGACTAGCCTTGAGACCCAGTACTTC.

This sequence joins TRBV24-1 and TRBJ1-2; 11 bases align to TRBD1. V was pared by 7 bases and J by 4 bases, with 4 bases of the junction left unmatched. Per the germline V gene, CDR1 is KGHDR and CDR2 is SFDVKD. This CDR3 contains 14 residues. CDR3 bases: TGTGCCACCAGCGGGACAGGGGGAACCTATGGCTACACCTTC. It translates to CATSGTGGTYGYTF.

In its sample, this clonotype was seen a few times. This chain connects TRBV5-1 to TRBJ1-1; TRBD1 is a possible D gene (6 bases). CDR3 length: 13 residues. From germline, CDR1 is SGHRS and CDR2 YFSETQ. V lost 5 bases to trimming and J lost 8 bases, with 16 bases between them. Written as DNA, the CDR3 is TGCGCCAGCAGATTCGACAGGCGGCTGGAAGCTTTCTTT. Translating it yields CASRFDRRLEAFF.

The CDR3 DNA reads TGTGCCAGCAACCCTCGGGGGGACCAAGAGACCCAGTACTTC. Its protein is CASNPRGDQETQYF. The chain recombines TRBV9 with TRBJ2-5; 7 bases are a match to TRBD2. CDR1 SGDLS and CDR2 YYNGEE come from the germline V gene. After removal of 6 bases from V and 0 bases from J, the junction contained 5 bases not matched to a gene. There are 14 residues in the CDR3. The entire variable domain, with the rest obtained from reference TRBV9 and TRBJ2-5, is as follows: DSGVTQTPKHLITATGQRVTLRCSPRSGDLSVYWYQQSLDQGLQFLIQYYNGEERAKGNILERFSAQQFPDLHSELNLSSLELGDSALYFCASNPRGDQETQYFGPGTRLLVL.

This clonotype turned up a few times. The genes are TRBV5-1 and TRBJ1-4; no firm D call. The CDR3 contains 14 residues. Trimming took off 2 bases at V and 8 bases at J, with 13 bases between the two ends. Germline V CDR1 and CDR2: SGHRS, YFSETQ. The CDR3 region has the DNA TGCGCCAGCAGCTTTCGGGGTATACAGGAAAAACTGTTTTTT. It encodes CASSFRGIQEKLFF.

V and J are TRBV27 and TRBJ2-7; 7 nucleotides align to TRBD1. Germline CDR1 reads MNHEY; CDR2 reads SMNVEV (reference sequence). The trim removed 6 bases at V and 2 bases at J, leaving 13 bases unmatched. The CDR3 runs 16 residues. CDR3 sequence reads: CASSLLRRQGTYEQYF. The CDR3 DNA reads as TGTGCCAGCAGCCTGCTAAGAAGACAGGGCACCTACGAGCAGTACTTC.

V is TRBV5-6 and J is TRBJ2-7; 7 nucleotides agree with TRBD1. The ends lost 2 bases at V and 0 bases at J; junction bases unmatched: 20. The CDR3 contains 20 residues. In germline, CDR1 is SGHDT, CDR2 YYEEEE. CDR3 amino acids: CASSLHGTDLLSLSSYEQYV. The DNA for the CDR3 is TGTGCCAGCAGCTTACATGGGACAGACCTATTATCCCTTAGCTCCTACGAGCAGTACGTC.

This clonotype was counted a single time. The chain employs TRBV12-3 or TRBV12-4 and TRBJ2-1; D not certain. V was pared by 10 bases and J by 10 bases, with 17 bases between. CDR3 length equals 12 residues. CDR3 region: CATRREASEQFF. The CDR3 region has the DNA TGTGCCACCCGCCGTGAGGCCAGCGAGCAGTTCTTC.

This clonotype was recorded many times. This chain links TRBV12-3 or TRBV12-4 with TRBJ2-2; D unresolved. There are 15 residues in the CDR3. Between the trimmed V and J ends, which lost 6 bases and 6 bases, there was a span of 17 bases. The CDR3 DNA reads TGTGCCAGCAGGACCGGGTCGATGATATCCGGGGAGCTGTTTTTT. Its translation: CASRTGSMISGELFF.

The chain uses TRBV12-3 or TRBV12-4 and TRBJ2-7; D is unclear. This CDR3 has 11 residues. V lost 2 bases and J lost 5, with 4 bases in between. Here the CDR3 reads CASSLRHEQYV. DNA for the CDR3: TGTGCCAGCAGTTTACGCCACGAGCAGTACGTC.

Regarding this clonotype: The junction shows a germline mismatch at one end, possibly a read error. J is TRBJ1-1 and V is TRBV19, with D possibly matching TRBD1 (6 bases). CDR1 and CDR2 from the germline V gene are LNHDA and SQIVND (reference sequence). CDR3 length: 16 amino acids. The CDR3 nucleotides are TGTGCCAGTAGTTTAGATCCGACAGGTAGGGACACTGAAGCTTTCTTT. Translating gives CASSLDPTGRDTEAFF.

In this sample, this clonotype turned up a few times. The V gene is TRBV6-1, the J gene TRBJ2-7; D unresolved. The CDR3 consists of 15 residues. Germline V gene data show CDR1 as MNHNS and CDR2 as SASEGT. The germline V and J ends were trimmed by 7 bases and 5 bases, with 21 bases remaining between them. CDR3 nucleotide sequence: TGTGCCAGCACCTTGACCCTCAACGGCCGGAACGAGCAGTACGTC. It is translated as CASTLTLNGRNEQYV.

DNA for the CDR3: TGTGCCAGCAGCTTAGCGAAAAACCCTGCCTTAAACATTCAGTACTTC. Its protein product is CASSLAKNPALNIQYF. J is TRBJ2-4 and V is TRBV7-9; no firm D call. CDR3 length: 16 residues. In germline, CDR1 is SEHNR, CDR2 FQNEAQ (reference sequence). V dropped 0 bases and J dropped 6 bases, with 15 bases sitting between them.

This clonotype was detected ten times or more. This chain links TRBV9 with TRBJ2-2; D call uncertain. CDR1 is SGDLS and CDR2 is YYNGEE in the germline V gene. V was shortened by 3 bases and J by 2 bases, with 8 bases between the two germline ends. The CDR3 runs 14 residues. The CDR3 reads CASSAGPNTGELFF. CDR3 coding DNA: TGTGCCAGCAGCGCCGGACCAAACACCGGGGAGCTGTTTTTT.

In its sample, this clonotype was seen many times. The CDR3 sequence is CASSPRAVSNQPQHF. CDR3 sequence (DNA): TGCGCCAGCAGCCCCCGGGCCGTTAGCAATCAGCCCCAGCATTTT. This chain links TRBV4-1 with TRBJ1-5; D is uncertain. With 4 bases removed from V and 0 bases from J, the gap between germline ends came to 10 bases. The CDR3 consists of 15 residues. CDR1 is MGHRA and CDR2 is YSYEKL in the germline V gene.

The V and J genes are TRBV7-2 and TRBJ2-4; D not certain. The CDR3 has 12 residues. Germline CDR1 and CDR2: SGHTA and FQGNSA. Trimming left V 5 bases short and J 6 bases short, with 8 bases between. The CDR3 loop reads CASSDQINIQYF. The CDR3 nucleotides are TGTGCCAGCAGCGATCAGATAAACATTCAGTACTTC.